The table lists the clone carrying this TCR beta chain with many counts. Primers included in the PCR were 60 Vbeta and 13 Jbeta primers. As processed by the authors: Unique TCR beta chains totaled some 80 million in a later count, with roughly 10 million of them shared. The assay was immunoSEQ multiplex PCR, and TCRdb's table has in-frame clones only and misses some. V and J calls plus clone size are reproduced from that table; the DNA served to infer D and trimming. The sample gives approximately 120,000 clones, about 74% of which show up once; 4.2% is in the top ten. The sample comes from a study of cytomegalovirus exposure and HLA in healthy donors. As for the study in general: Early on, a data release was issued that held 65 million to 100 million unique TCRs from HLA-typed donors.

Per the germline V gene, CDR1 is SGHRS and CDR2 is YFSETQ. The trim removed 8 bases at V and 4 bases at J, leaving 14 bases unmatched. CDR3 length equals 15 residues. The sample was PBMCs. The chain uses TRBV5-1 and TRBJ1-1; TRBD1 matches 7 bases. The receptor's source is a woman aged 50 to 65 in good health and CMV-seropositive. The CDR3 reads CASRAGGSGTTEAFF. The CDR3, as DNA: TGCGCCAGTAGAGCAGGGGGATCAGGGACCACTGAAGCTTTCTTT.